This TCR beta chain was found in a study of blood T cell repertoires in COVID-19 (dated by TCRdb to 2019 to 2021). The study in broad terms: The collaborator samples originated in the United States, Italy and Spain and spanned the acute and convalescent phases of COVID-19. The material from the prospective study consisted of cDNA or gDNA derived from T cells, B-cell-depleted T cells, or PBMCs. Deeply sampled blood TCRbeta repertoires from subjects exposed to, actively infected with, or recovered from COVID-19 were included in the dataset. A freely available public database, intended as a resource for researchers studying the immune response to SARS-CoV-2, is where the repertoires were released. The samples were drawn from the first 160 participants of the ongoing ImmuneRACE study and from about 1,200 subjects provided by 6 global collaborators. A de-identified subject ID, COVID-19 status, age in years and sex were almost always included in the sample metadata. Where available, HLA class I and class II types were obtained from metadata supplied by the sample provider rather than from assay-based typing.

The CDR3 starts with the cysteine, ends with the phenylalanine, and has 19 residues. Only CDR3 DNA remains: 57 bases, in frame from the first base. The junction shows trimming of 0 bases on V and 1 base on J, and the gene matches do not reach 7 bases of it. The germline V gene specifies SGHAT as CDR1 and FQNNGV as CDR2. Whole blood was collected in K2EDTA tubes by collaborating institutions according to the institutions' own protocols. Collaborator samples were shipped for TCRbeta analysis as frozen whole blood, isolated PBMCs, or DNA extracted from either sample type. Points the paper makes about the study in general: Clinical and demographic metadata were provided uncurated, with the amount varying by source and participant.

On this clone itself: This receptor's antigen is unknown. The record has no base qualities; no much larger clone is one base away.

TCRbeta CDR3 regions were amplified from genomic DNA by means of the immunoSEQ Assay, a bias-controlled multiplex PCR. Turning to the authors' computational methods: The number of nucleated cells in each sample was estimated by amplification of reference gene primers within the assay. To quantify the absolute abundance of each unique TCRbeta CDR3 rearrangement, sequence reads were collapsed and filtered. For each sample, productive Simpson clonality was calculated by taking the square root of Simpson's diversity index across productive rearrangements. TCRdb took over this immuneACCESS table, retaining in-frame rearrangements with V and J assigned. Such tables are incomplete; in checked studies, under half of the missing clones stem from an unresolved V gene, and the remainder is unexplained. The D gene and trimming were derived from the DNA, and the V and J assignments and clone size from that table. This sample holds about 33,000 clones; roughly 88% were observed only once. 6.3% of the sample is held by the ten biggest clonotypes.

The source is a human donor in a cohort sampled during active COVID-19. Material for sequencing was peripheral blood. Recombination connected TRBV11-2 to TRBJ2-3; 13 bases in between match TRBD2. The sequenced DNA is TGTGCCAGCAGCTTAGAAGCACTAGCGGGGGGGCGGGGCACAGATACGCAGTATTTT. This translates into CASSLEALAGGRGTDTQYF.